The clone carrying this TCR beta chain was observed a handful of times. Its cognate antigen is unknown. Joint extraction of RNA and DNA used about 17-30 mg of bulk tissue that was unsorted. These data are taken from a study of tumor-infiltrating lymphocytes in primary liver carcinoma. TCR beta cDNA was reverse-transcribed from roughly 0.45 ug of total RNA. The reaction used a constant-region primer and ProtoScript II reverse transcriptase. A slightly modified ARM-PCR protocol with three nested multiplex PCR rounds produced these TCR beta libraries. Each of the first two PCR rounds ran about 9 cycles with TRBV1-TRBV30 forward and C-beta reverse primers. TCRdb itself ran the multiplex PCR reads through MiXCR, one entry per CDR3 protein. The sample includes tens of thousands of distinct CDR3 sequences, less than 75% of them seen just once. The CDR3 consists of 14 residues. CDR1 and CDR2 from the germline V gene are MDHEN and SYDVKM. V was shortened by 7 bases and J by 8 bases, with 20 bases between the two germline ends.

Study-level results: The study found tumor-adjacent and tumor-blood pairs overlapped less than tumor region pairs.

This receptor was obtained from a man between 35 and 55 years old with primary liver carcinoma and hepatitis B virus infection. The chain combines TRBV28 with TRBJ1-2; no definite D call. Sequenced: liver tumor tissue from sampling region 5. Described subset: tumor region T5, tumor centre. The CDR3 nucleotides are TGTGCCAGCAATGCGGGCCCGGGATATGGAGGCTACACCTTC. Protein product: CASNAGPGYGGYTF.